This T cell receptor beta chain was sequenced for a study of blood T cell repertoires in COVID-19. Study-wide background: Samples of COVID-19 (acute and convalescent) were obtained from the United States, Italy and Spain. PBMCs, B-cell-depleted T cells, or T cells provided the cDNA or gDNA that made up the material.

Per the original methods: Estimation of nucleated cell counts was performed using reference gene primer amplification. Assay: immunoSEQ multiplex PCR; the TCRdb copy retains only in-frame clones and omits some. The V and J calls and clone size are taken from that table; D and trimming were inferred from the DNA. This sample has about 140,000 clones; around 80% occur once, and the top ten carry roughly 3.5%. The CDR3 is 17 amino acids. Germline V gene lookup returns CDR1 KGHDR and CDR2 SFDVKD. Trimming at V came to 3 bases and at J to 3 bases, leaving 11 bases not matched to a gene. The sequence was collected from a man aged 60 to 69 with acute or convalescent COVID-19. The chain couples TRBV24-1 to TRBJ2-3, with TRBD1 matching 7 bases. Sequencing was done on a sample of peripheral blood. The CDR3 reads CATSDALDREWTDTQYF. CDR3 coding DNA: TGTGCCACCAGTGATGCGCTCGACAGGGAATGGACAGATACGCAGTATTTT.